This T cell receptor beta chain emerged from a study of shared clonotypes between healthy human individuals. Study as a whole: CD4 naive and memory got three plates each, CD8 naive two, CD8 memory one.

Points from the study as a whole: Larger richness was generally estimated for naive than memory subsets. Clonotype sharing among donors likely depends on sequencing depth.

Healthy and HIV-negative, the adult donors had no recent acute infections or vaccinations. Only in-frame clones appear in the TCRdb table, and some are missing; sequencing was by immunoSEQ multiplex PCR. Among approximately 2.4 million clones listed, about 94% were seen once. Regarding this clone: What it binds is not known.

Sequenced input: naive CD4+ T cells sorted from blood. This sample's subset: CD45RA+ positively selected. The clonotype was recovered from a man aged 18 to 30 in good health.

CDR3 DNA: TGTGCCTGGAGGAGGACAGGGGGTACGCAGTATTTT. Its protein product is CAWRRTGGTQYF. This sequence joins TRBV30 and TRBJ2-3; 10 positions match TRBD1. In germline, CDR1 is GTSNPN, CDR2 SVGIG (reference sequence). CDR3 length: 12 amino acids. Germline trimming cut 3 bases from V and 8 bases from J; bases unmatched to any gene: 2. The variable domain in full, with the rest retrieved from reference TRBV30 and TRBJ2-3, is SQTIHQWPATLVQPVGSPLSLECTVEGTSNPNLYWYRQAAGRGLQLLFYSVGIGQISSEVPQNLSASRPQDRQFILSSKKLLLSDSGFYLCAWRRTGGTQYFGPGTRLTVL.